This TCR beta chain was captured by sequencing in a study of blood T cell repertoires in COVID-19. Study overall: PBMCs, B-cell-depleted T cells, or T cells provided the cDNA or gDNA that made up the material.

The CDR3 runs 17 residues. CDR1 MGHDK and CDR2 SYGVNS come from the germline V gene. Trimming left V 4 bases short and J 0 bases short, with 16 bases between. Participants' reported clinical history set cohort assignment. This clone has just a few counts. TCRdb keeps only in-frame clones here, not all; method: immunoSEQ multiplex PCR. The data contain about 310,000 clones, about 91% of them seen just once; the ten biggest clones take up 8% to 9%. This chain uses TRBV25-1 with TRBJ2-1; D is possibly TRBD1 (6 bases). The receptor comes from a young woman who had recovered from COVID-19. Sequenced sample: PBMCs or T cells enriched from blood (not recorded which). CDR3 DNA sequence: TGTGCCAGCAGTGGGGACATTTACCTTCGCTCCTACAATGAGCAGTTCTTC. Encoded protein: CASSGDIYLRSYNEQFF.